What follows are 28 T cell receptor beta chains derived from one specimen sequenced in a study of blood T cell repertoires in COVID-19. TCRdb's table, derived via immunoSEQ multiplex PCR, lists solely in-frame clones and lacks some. The sample includes roughly 200,000 clones, approximately 90% of them seen just once. Sequencing was carried out using PBMCs or T cells enriched from blood (not recorded which). Receptors were obtained from a woman under 40 who had recovered from COVID-19.

This clone has a handful of counts. The gene calls are TRBV2 and TRBJ1-5; no clear D gene. V lost 3 bases and J lost 0, with 9 bases in between. CDR1 SNHLY and CDR2 FYNNEI come from the germline V gene. The CDR3 is 15 amino acids. The CDR3 sequence is CASSDENYSNQPQHF. The CDR3 nucleotides read TGTGCCAGCAGTGATGAGAATTATAGCAATCAGCCCCAGCATTTT.

This chain uses TRBV25-1 with TRBJ1-5; D may be TRBD1 (5 bases). With 3 bases removed from V and 3 bases from J, the gap between germline ends came to 9 bases. CDR3 length equals 14 residues. Germline CDR1 is MGHDK and CDR2 is SYGVNS. The CDR3 sequence: CASSDGHFNQPQHF. The CDR3 coding sequence is TGTGCCAGCAGTGATGGACATTTCAATCAGCCCCAGCATTTT.

J is TRBJ1-2 and V is TRBV5-1; D is possibly TRBD1 (6 bases). Germline CDR1 reads SGHRS; CDR2 reads YFSETQ. The CDR3 has 12 residues. Deletions cut 4 bases from V and 6 bases from J, with 10 bases between. CDR3 sequence (DNA): TGCGCCAGCAGCCTACAGGGAAATGGCTACACCTTC. It translates to CASSLQGNGYTF.

The chain is built from TRBV6-6 and TRBJ2-7, with D tentatively TRBD1 (5 bases). The germline V gene encodes CDR1 MNHNY and CDR2 SVGAGI (reference sequence). V lost 3 bases and J 3 bases, leaving 12 bases between the germline ends. The CDR3 spans 14 residues. CDR3 amino acids: CASSYRGTDYEQYF. The CDR3 nucleotides read TGTGCCAGCAGTTATAGGGGAACCGACTACGAGCAGTACTTC.

This chain uses TRBV3-1 (or the pseudogene TRBV3-2) with TRBJ1-4; D is unclear. Trimming pared 0 bases from V and 5 bases from J, leaving 19 bases between. CDR1 and CDR2 from the germline V gene are LGHDT and YNNKEL (reference sequence). The length of the CDR3 is 18 residues. The CDR3 region is CASSQDIRRRGENEKLFF. In DNA form, the CDR3 reads TGTGCCAGCAGCCAAGATATCCGAAGGCGGGGAGAAAATGAAAAACTGTTTTTT.

The genes are TRBV11-3 and TRBJ1-2, with D maybe TRBD1 (5 bases). The CDR3 has 12 residues. The germline V gene has CDR1 SGHNT and CDR2 YENEEA. V lost 5 bases and J 4 bases, leaving 8 bases between the germline ends. The CDR3 loop is CASSRTRYGYTF. Here the CDR3 DNA reads TGTGCCAGCAGCCGGACACGCTATGGCTACACCTTC. The full variable domain, rest sourced from reference TRBV11-3 and TRBJ1-2, is EAGVVQSPRYKIIEKKQPVAFWCNPISGHNTLYWYLQNLGQGPELLIRYENEEAVDDSQLPKDRFSAERLKGVDSTLKIQPAELGDSAVYLCASSRTRYGYTFGSGTRLTVV.

Of note for this clone: In the same sample, other DNA sequences code for this CDR3. The J gene is TRBJ1-1, the V gene TRBV6-5, with 7 positions matching TRBD1. J lost 0 bases, V lost 2 bases, and 0 bases had no gene match. Per germline, CDR1 MNHEY and CDR2 SVGAGI. CDR3 length: 14 residues. CDR3 coding DNA: TGTGCCAGCAGTTACGGGACAGTGAACACTGAAGCTTTCTTT. It is translated as CASSYGTVNTEAFF.

This clone has more than one count but fewer than ten. The chain has TRBV19 and TRBJ1-6; 9 bases line up with TRBD1. The trim removed 5 bases at V and 7 bases at J, leaving 6 bases unmatched. The CDR3 has 15 amino acids. Germline CDR1 is LNHDA and CDR2 is SQIVND (reference sequence). The CDR3 protein is CASSAIGQGNSPLHF. CDR3 sequence (DNA): TGTGCCAGTAGTGCAATAGGACAGGGGAATTCACCCCTCCACTTT.

V is TRBV7-2 and J is TRBJ2-7; D remains unclear. The CDR3 sequence is 16 residues long. The germline V gene encodes CDR1 SGHTA and CDR2 FQGNSA. Trimming shortened V by 5 bases and J by 1 base, and 18 bases separated the two germline ends. CDR3 nucleotides: TGTGCCAGCAGCCCCCCGAATGCATTTCAGTCCTACGAGCAGTACTTC. The encoded protein is CASSPPNAFQSYEQYF.

This clone was seen a single time. The chain carries TRBV29-1 and TRBJ2-1; 9 bases line up with TRBD1. Losses at the gene ends were 7 bases for V and 7 bases for J; bases not matched to a gene: 5. CDR1 is SQVTM, CDR2 ANQGSEA, per germline. The CDR3 extends over 12 amino acids. CDR3: CSGDREGNEQFF. CDR3 DNA: TGCAGCGGGGACAGGGAAGGGAATGAGCAGTTCTTC.

The V and J genes are TRBV27 and TRBJ1-5, with 7 nucleotides matching TRBD1. J lost 2 bases, V lost 2 bases, and 9 bases had no gene match. From germline, CDR1 is MNHEY and CDR2 SMNVEV (reference sequence). This CDR3 contains 17 residues. Here the CDR3 DNA reads TGTGCCAGCAGTTTAGGGGGACAGTCTAGGGGCAATCAGCCCCAGCATTTT. It is translated as CASSLGGQSRGNQPQHF.

V and J are TRBV18 and TRBJ2-4; D may be TRBD2 (5 bases). CDR3 size: 18 residues. Germline V gene data show CDR1 as KGHSH and CDR2 as LQKENI. V was cut by 5 bases and J by 0 bases, with 20 bases left in between. The CDR3, as DNA: TGTGCCAGCTCAATGACATTATCCCGGGGTTTAGCCAAAAACATTCAGTACTTC. Amino acids: CASSMTLSRGLAKNIQYF.

The rearrangement uses TRBV6-1 and TRBJ1-5; D is ambiguous. The V gene's germline CDR1 is MNHNS and CDR2 SASEGT. The V gene lost 3 bases and the J gene lost 7 bases, with 10 bases spanning the gap. The CDR3 length is 13 residues. The chain's CDR3 is CASSDNRRQPQHF. CDR3 DNA: TGTGCCAGCAGTGACAACAGACGGCAGCCCCAGCATTTT.

This chain connects TRBV27 to TRBJ1-1; 7 bases map to TRBD1. Per germline, CDR1 MNHEY and CDR2 SMNVEV (reference sequence). V trimming: 2 bases; J trimming: 5 bases; junction bases outside the gene matches: 8. The CDR3 is 15 amino acids. This CDR3 is CASSLPGTVSTEAFF. The CDR3 coding sequence is TGTGCCAGCAGTTTACCCGGGACAGTATCTACTGAAGCTTTCTTT.

V is TRBV5-1 and J is TRBJ2-2; TRBD1 is a possible D gene (6 bases). Germline CDR1 reads SGHRS; CDR2 reads YFSETQ. The CDR3 has 15 residues. The V end was cut by 0 bases, the J end by 7 bases, with 13 bases between. The CDR3 DNA follows: TGCGCCAGCAGCTTGGGACAGGTTGGGAACGGGGAGCTGTTTTTT. Its protein product is CASSLGQVGNGELFF. The full variable domain, in which reference TRBV5-1 and TRBJ2-2 provide the parts outside the CDR3, is KAGVTQTPRYLIKTRGQQVTLSCSPISGHRSVSWYQQTPGQGLQFLFEYFSETQRNKGNFPGRFSGRQFSNSRSEMNVSTLELGDSALYLCASSLGQVGNGELFFGEGSRLTVL.

In its sample, this clone was seen once. The genes are TRBV5-1 and TRBJ2-3; 10 bases align to TRBD2. The length of the CDR3 is 15 residues. Looked up from germline, CDR1 is SGHRS and CDR2 is YFSETQ. Trimming removed 2 bases from V and 2 bases from J; junction bases left unmatched: 2. The CDR3 DNA reads TGCGCCAGCAGCTTAGGACTAGCGGACACAGATACGCAGTATTTT. It translates to CASSLGLADTDTQYF.

The rearrangement joins TRBV27 to TRBJ2-5; 7 bases agree with TRBD1. The CDR3 consists of 14 residues. With V trimmed by 3 bases and J by 1 base, 2 bases remained unmatched. Germline V lookup: CDR1 MNHEY, CDR2 SMNVEV (reference sequence). The CDR3 protein is CASSFTGVQETQYF. The CDR3 nucleotides read TGTGCCAGCAGTTTTACAGGGGTCCAAGAGACCCAGTACTTC.

This clone was seen more than once but under ten times. J is TRBJ1-5 and V is TRBV7-6; weak D call: TRBD1 (6 bases). V gave up 1 base and J gave up 3 bases, with 10 bases separating them. Germline V CDR1 and CDR2: SGHVS, FNYEAQ. There are 15 residues in the CDR3. CDR3 DNA: TGTGCCAGCAGCTTAGAACAGGGTTTCAATCAGCCCCAGCATTTT. This sequence encodes CASSLEQGFNQPQHF.

The chain carries TRBV10-2 and TRBJ2-7; TRBD1 is a possible D gene (5 bases). CDR1 is WSHSY and CDR2 is SAAADI in the germline V gene. The length of the CDR3 is 14 residues. The V gene lost 6 bases and the J gene lost 3 bases, with 15 bases spanning the gap. The CDR3: CASRARQNNYEQYF. CDR3 DNA sequence: TGCGCCAGCAGAGCCCGACAGAATAACTACGAGCAGTACTTC.

The V and J genes are TRBV5-6 and TRBJ1-4, with 8 bases aligning to TRBD1. The germline CDR1 and CDR2 sequences are SGHDT and YYEEEE. Germline trimming cut 4 bases from V and 17 bases from J; bases unmatched to any gene: 13. The CDR3 totals 13 residues. The CDR3: CASSPGQASNSFF. Written as DNA, the CDR3 is TGTGCCAGCAGCCCGGGACAGGCGTCAAACTCTTTTTTT.

The gene calls are TRBV16 and TRBJ1-5; TRBD1 is a possible D gene (5 bases). Germline loops: CDR1 KGHSY, CDR2 FQNENV. The V end was cut by 1 base, the J end by 6 bases, with 13 bases between. The CDR3 extends over 15 amino acids. CDR3 in DNA: TGTGCCAGCAGCCAATACGCAGGGTCGGGTCAGCCCCAGCATTTT. Its protein product is CASSQYAGSGQPQHF.

The chain has TRBV15 and TRBJ1-6, with 9 bases identical to TRBD1. V lost 3 bases and J lost 7; bases outside the gene matches: 10. The length of the CDR3 is 17 residues. Germline CDR1 LNHNV, CDR2 YYDKDF (reference sequence). CDR3 amino acids: CATSRYRGLNENSPLHF. Written as DNA, the CDR3 is TGTGCCACCAGCAGGTACAGGGGGCTGAACGAGAATTCACCCCTCCACTTT.

V gene TRBV9 combines with J gene TRBJ1-2, with TRBD1 matching over 7 bases. Germline CDR1 reads SGDLS; CDR2 reads YYNGEE. The length of the CDR3 is 20 residues. With 2 bases clipped from V and 3 bases from J, the junction kept 22 bases outside the gene matches. CDR3 residues: CASSVGAGGQYFVGDYGYTF. The CDR3, as DNA: TGTGCCAGCAGCGTCGGGGCGGGGGGACAGTATTTTGTTGGCGACTATGGCTACACCTTC. Full variable domain (missing parts from reference TRBV9 and TRBJ1-2): DSGVTQTPKHLITATGQRVTLRCSPRSGDLSVYWYQQSLDQGLQFLIQYYNGEERAKGNILERFSAQQFPDLHSELNLSSLELGDSALYFCASSVGAGGQYFVGDYGYTFGSGTRLTVV.

Note on this clone: The same CDR3 arises from other DNA sequences in this sample as well. This sequence joins TRBV4-1 and TRBJ1-2, with 8 bases aligning to TRBD1. Germline CDR1 and CDR2: MGHRA and YSYEKL. The J segment lost 5 bases and the V segment lost 0 bases, leaving 5 bases of the junction unmatched. The CDR3 length is 15 residues. CDR3 bases: TGCGCCAGCAGCCAAGACGGACAGGGAGGGTATGGCTACACCTTC. It encodes CASSQDGQGGYGYTF.

J is TRBJ1-2 and V is TRBV19; D is unresolved. The V end was cut by 5 bases, the J end by 8 bases, with 18 bases between. Germline V gives CDR1 LNHDA, CDR2 SQIVND (reference sequence). The CDR3 sequence is 14 residues long. DNA of the CDR3: TGTGCCAGTAGTTTACCTCTGGTCGGCGGAGGCTACACCTTC. Translating gives CASSLPLVGGGYTF.

The rearrangement links TRBV4-1 to TRBJ2-5; 11 bases fit TRBD2. This CDR3 contains 17 residues. Germline V CDR1 and CDR2: MGHRA, YSYEKL. Germline trimming cut 4 bases from V and 1 base from J; bases unmatched to any gene: 8. CDR3 region: CASSRIGLAGRQETQYF. CDR3 nucleotides: TGCGCCAGCAGCCGAATCGGACTAGCGGGCCGCCAAGAGACCCAGTACTTC.

The rearrangement links TRBV3-1 (or the pseudogene TRBV3-2) to TRBJ1-2; D might be TRBD1 (6 bases). The CDR3 spans 13 residues. The V end lost 1 base, the J end lost 6 bases, and 9 bases lay between the germline ends. Germline loops: CDR1 LGHDT, CDR2 YNNKEL (reference sequence). The CDR3 protein is CASSQVNRDGYTF. CDR3 in DNA: TGTGCCAGCAGCCAAGTGAACAGGGATGGCTACACCTTC.

A single count supports this clone. V and J are TRBV7-3 and TRBJ2-1, with D possibly TRBD1 on 7 matching bases. Trimming shortened V by 5 bases and J by 0 bases, and 14 bases separated the two germline ends. The length of the CDR3 is 16 residues. CDR1 SGHTA and CDR2 FQGTGA come from the germline V gene. CDR3 sequence: CASSPRQGGSYNEQFF. CDR3 bases: TGTGCCAGCAGCCCCCGACAGGGAGGCTCCTACAATGAGCAGTTCTTC.